A single T cell receptor (beta chain) is shown here with its context. The sample comes from a study of metastatic and nonmetastatic thyroid tumors. Every patient underwent thyroid surgery untreated. V was cut by 5 bases and J by 5 bases, with 15 bases left in between. Germline lookup yields CDR1 PRHDT and CDR2 FYEKMQ (reference sequence). This CDR3 is built from 15 residues. TCRdb re-analyzed the PCR reads using MiXCR. The sample yields 35,000 to 55,000 clones, 24% seen once. V gene TRBV13 combines with J gene TRBJ1-4, with TRBD1 as a possible D gene (5 bases). This TCR derives from a male donor with papillary thyroid cancer or a benign thyroid nodule (not recorded which). Some clones in this sample may be carry-over from other donors' samples. Sequencing was performed on blood. DNA for the CDR3: TGTGCCAGCAGCCATTCAGGGCAGAGCAATGAAAAACTGTTTTTT. It specifies CASSHSGQSNEKLFF.